The 6 T cell receptor beta chains given below trace back to one sample, sequenced in a study of blood T cell repertoires in COVID-19. Sequenced by immunoSEQ multiplex PCR; TCRdb stores in-frame clones only, minus some. The table includes about 280,000 clones, roughly nine tenths detected once. The specimen was peripheral blood. The receptors stem from a woman in her 50s who had recovered from COVID-19.

This clone was recorded once. The chain couples TRBV27 to TRBJ1-5; the match to TRBD1 covers 9 bases. The CDR3 contains 16 residues. The germline V gene encodes CDR1 MNHEY and CDR2 SMNVEV (reference sequence). J gave up 2 bases and V 4 bases, and 6 bases lay outside the gene matches. The CDR3 loop reads CASSSLQGAGNQPQHF. The CDR3 region has the DNA TGTGCCAGCAGTTCCTTACAGGGGGCCGGCAATCAGCCCCAGCATTTT.

The rearrangement uses TRBV12-5 and TRBJ2-2; tentatively, D is TRBD1 (6 bases). The germline V and J ends were trimmed by 0 bases and 5 bases, with 16 bases remaining between them. CDR1 is LGHNT, CDR2 FRNRAP, per germline. There are 17 residues in the CDR3. The CDR3 region is CASGLVIQGPGTGELFF. In nucleotides, the CDR3 is TGTGCTAGTGGTTTGGTAATCCAGGGGCCGGGTACCGGGGAGCTGTTTTTT.

This clone appeared a single time. The chain uses TRBV3-1 (or the pseudogene TRBV3-2) and TRBJ1-2, with D possibly TRBD1 on 6 matching bases. Germline CDR1 reads LGHDT; CDR2 reads YNNKEL (reference sequence). The CDR3 totals 16 residues. V lost 2 bases and J 3 bases, leaving 16 bases between the germline ends. In nucleotides, the CDR3 is TGTGCCAGCAGCCAAAGAGGGGGTTCCGGTGACTATGGCTACACCTTC. Its translation: CASSQRGGSGDYGYTF.

The chain uses TRBV5-6 and TRBJ2-3; weak D call: TRBD2 (6 bases). Per germline, CDR1 SGHDT and CDR2 YYEEEE. Between the trimmed V and J ends, which lost 4 bases and 1 base, there was a span of 16 bases. The CDR3 spans 16 residues. CDR3 residues: CASSAPEGVGTDTQYF. In DNA form, the CDR3 reads TGTGCCAGCAGCGCCCCGGAGGGAGTCGGCACAGATACGCAGTATTTT. The whole variable domain, remainder taken from reference TRBV5-6 and TRBJ2-3, is DAGVTQSPTHLIKTRGQQVTLRCSPKSGHDTVSWYQQALGQGPQFIFQYYEEEERQRGNFPDRFSGHQFPNYSSELNVNALLLGDSALYLCASSAPEGVGTDTQYFGPGTRLTVL.

This clone came up a few times. J is TRBJ1-2 and V is TRBV28; D gene unclear. CDR1 and CDR2 from the germline V gene are MDHEN and SYDVKM. The CDR3 has 13 amino acids. V shed 3 bases and J shed 7 bases, with 12 bases lying between them. The CDR3 here is CASSFPQTVGYTF. The CDR3 DNA reads as TGTGCCAGCAGTTTTCCACAGACGGTTGGCTACACCTTC.

The chain recombines TRBV7-2 with TRBJ1-1, with 9 positions matching TRBD1. The CDR3 is made up of 13 amino acids. Trimming took 6 bases from V and 14 from J; bases not matched to a gene: 13. Germline CDR1 reads SGHTA; CDR2 reads FQGNSA. CDR3 region: CASRPQTGTGYFF. In DNA, the CDR3 is TGTGCCAGCAGACCCCAAACCGGGACAGGGTACTTCTTT.